The clone carrying this TCR beta chain was seen at least ten times. This entry belongs to a study of neurological immune-mediated disorders. MiXCR was run by TCRdb on the 5' RACE reads, yielding one entry per CDR3 protein. The repertoire holds 65,000 to 75,000 distinct CDR3 sequences, roughly 4.9% seen once, with around 6% in the top ten. V was trimmed by 4 bases and J by 5 bases, leaving 17 bases between them. CDR3 length: 15 amino acids. The germline V gene has CDR1 MGHRA and CDR2 YSYEKL. The J gene is TRBJ2-5, the V gene TRBV4-1; D ambiguous. The sequenced sample was PBMCs. The clonotype originates from a human donor with multiple sclerosis. The donor label of this sample is uncertain. This CDR3 reads CASSLDPIGGETQYF. CDR3 sequence (DNA): TGCGCCAGCAGCCTCGACCCGATAGGTGGGGAGACCCAGTACTTC.